The clone carrying this TCR beta chain was seen a handful of times. Its specificity is unknown. Time point specified: newly diagnosed GD, antithyroid drugs for less than 3 months. PBMC RNA was the source of the TCR library. This entry comes from a study of regulatory T cells in long-lasting Graves disease. The wider study: Patients newly diagnosed with Graves' had been on antithyroid drugs for under 3 months.

Study-wide findings and caveats: Persistent Graves' patients showed reduced TCR diversity versus newly diagnosed patients. Persistent disease showed a preference for TRBV28, TRBJ1-2 and TRBJ2-5.

Investigators prepared the TCR beta libraries by applying iRepertoire HTBI primers and Arm-PCR of CDR3 regions. TCRdb re-derived calls from the multiplex PCR reads in MiXCR, one entry per CDR3 protein. The sample lists roughly 510,000 distinct CDR3 sequences; about 16% were seen once. Germline V lookup: CDR1 SGHVS, CDR2 FNYEAQ. The CDR3 runs to 13 residues. V was cut by 3 bases and J by 5 bases, with 9 bases left in between. This sample also belongs to another study, concerning T cells in Graves' hyperthyroidism and ophthalmopathy.

This sequence was found in a man aged 18 to 29 with Graves disease. The rearrangement joins TRBV7-6 to TRBJ2-3; D possibly matches TRBD1 or TRBD2 (5 bases each). The sample here was peripheral blood mononuclear cells (PBMCs), taken at new diagnosis, from a patient treated with antithyroid drugs. The CDR3 loop reads CASSFGGGDTQYF. CDR3 in DNA: TGTGCCAGCAGCTTTGGGGGTGGAGATACGCAGTATTTT.